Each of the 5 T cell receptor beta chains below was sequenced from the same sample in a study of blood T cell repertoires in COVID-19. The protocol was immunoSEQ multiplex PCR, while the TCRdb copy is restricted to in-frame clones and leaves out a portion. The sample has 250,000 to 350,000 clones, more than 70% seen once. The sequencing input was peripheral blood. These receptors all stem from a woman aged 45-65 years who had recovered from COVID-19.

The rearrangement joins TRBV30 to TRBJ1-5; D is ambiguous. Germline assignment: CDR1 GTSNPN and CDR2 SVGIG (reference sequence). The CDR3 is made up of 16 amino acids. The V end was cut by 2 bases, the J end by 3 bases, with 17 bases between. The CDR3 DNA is TGTGCCTGGAGTCCCCAGTGGGCCAGCCCCAATCAGCCCCAGCATTTT. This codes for CAWSPQWASPNQPQHF.

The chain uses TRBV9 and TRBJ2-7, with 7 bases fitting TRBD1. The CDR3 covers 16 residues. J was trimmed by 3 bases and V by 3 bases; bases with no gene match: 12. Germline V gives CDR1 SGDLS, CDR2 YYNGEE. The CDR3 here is CASSAGTGDAYYEQYF. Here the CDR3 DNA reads TGTGCCAGCAGCGCGGGAACAGGGGACGCATACTACGAGCAGTACTTC.

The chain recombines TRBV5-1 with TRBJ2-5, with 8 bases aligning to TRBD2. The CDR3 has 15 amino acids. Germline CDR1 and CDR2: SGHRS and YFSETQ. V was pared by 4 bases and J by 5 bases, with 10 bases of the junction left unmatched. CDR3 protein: CASSVGAGVRETQYF. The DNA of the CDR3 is TGCGCCAGCAGCGTGGGAGCGGGAGTCAGGGAGACCCAGTACTTC.

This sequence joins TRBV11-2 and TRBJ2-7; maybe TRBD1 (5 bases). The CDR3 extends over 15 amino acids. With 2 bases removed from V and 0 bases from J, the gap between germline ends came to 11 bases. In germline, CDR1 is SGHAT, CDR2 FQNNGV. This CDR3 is CASSLTDTSSYEQYF. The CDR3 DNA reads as TGTGCCAGCAGCTTAACGGACACGAGCTCCTACGAGCAGTACTTC.

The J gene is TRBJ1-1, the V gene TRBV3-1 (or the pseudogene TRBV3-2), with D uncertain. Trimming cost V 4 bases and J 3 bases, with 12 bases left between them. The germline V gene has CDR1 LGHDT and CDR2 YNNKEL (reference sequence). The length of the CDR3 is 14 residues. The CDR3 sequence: CASSLRDADTEAFF. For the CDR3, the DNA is TGTGCCAGCAGCCTTCGGGATGCCGACACTGAAGCTTTCTTT.